These 3 T cell receptor beta chains were all obtained from the same sample, sequenced in a study of T cell responses to AZD1222 COVID-19 vaccine. Clones were sequenced by immunoSEQ multiplex PCR, and TCRdb holds only the in-frame ones, with some missing. The table has about 34,000 clones, around 82% seen once. The sample here was peripheral blood, taken 28 days after the second AZD1222 dose. The receptors derive from an adult who received the AZD1222 COVID-19 vaccine.

In its sample, this clone was seen once. The CDR3 sequence: CASSQDHGRKDTQYF. The CDR3 DNA follows: TGCGCCAGCAGCCAAGATCACGGAAGGAAAGATACGCAGTATTTT. The genes are TRBV4-3 and TRBJ2-3; D is undetermined. The length of the CDR3 is 15 residues. Trimming removed 0 bases from V and 5 bases from J, with 12 bases in between. The germline gives CDR1 LGHNA, CDR2 YSLEER.

The chain links TRBV5-8 to TRBJ1-5, with 10 bases lining up with TRBD1. CDR3 length: 16 amino acids. J gave up 2 bases and V 4 bases, and 6 bases lay outside the gene matches. Germline V lookup: CDR1 SGHTS, CDR2 YDEGEE. As DNA, the CDR3 is TGTGCCAGCAGCACGGGACAGGGGATTGGCAATCAGCCCCAGCATTTT. Amino acids: CASSTGQGIGNQPQHF.

This sequence joins TRBV19 and TRBJ2-1; D is unclear. CDR1 and CDR2 from the germline V gene are LNHDA and SQIVND (reference sequence). The V gene lost 6 bases and the J gene lost 3 bases, with 6 bases spanning the gap. This CDR3 has 12 residues. The CDR3 bases are TGTGCCAGTAGCGTGCGCTACAATGAGCAGTTCTTC. It translates to CASSVRYNEQFF.